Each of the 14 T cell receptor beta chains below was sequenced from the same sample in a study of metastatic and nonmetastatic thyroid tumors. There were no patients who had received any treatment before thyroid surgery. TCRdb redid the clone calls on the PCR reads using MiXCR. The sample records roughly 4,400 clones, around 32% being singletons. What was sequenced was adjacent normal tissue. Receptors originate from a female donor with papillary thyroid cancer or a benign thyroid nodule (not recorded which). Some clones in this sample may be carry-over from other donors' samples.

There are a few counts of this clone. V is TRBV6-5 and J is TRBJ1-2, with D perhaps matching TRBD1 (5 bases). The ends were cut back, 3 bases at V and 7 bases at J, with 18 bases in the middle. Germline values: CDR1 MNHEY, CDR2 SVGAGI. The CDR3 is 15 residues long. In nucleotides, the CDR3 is TGTGCCAGCAGTTATAGATTTACCGGGGCTGGTGGCTACACCTTC. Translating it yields CASSYRFTGAGGYTF.

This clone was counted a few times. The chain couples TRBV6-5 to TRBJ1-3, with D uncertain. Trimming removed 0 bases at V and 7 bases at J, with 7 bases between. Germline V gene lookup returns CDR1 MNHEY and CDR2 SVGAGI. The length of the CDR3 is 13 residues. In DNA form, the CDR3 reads TGTGCCAGCAGTTACTCCACGGGCAACACCATATATTTT. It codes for CASSYSTGNTIYF.

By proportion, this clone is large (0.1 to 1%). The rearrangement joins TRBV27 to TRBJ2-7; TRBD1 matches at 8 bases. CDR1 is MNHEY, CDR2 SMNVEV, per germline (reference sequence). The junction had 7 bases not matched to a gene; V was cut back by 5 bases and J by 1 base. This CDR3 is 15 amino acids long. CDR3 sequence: CASSLQGARSYEQYF. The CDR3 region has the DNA TGTGCCAGCAGTCTCCAGGGGGCGAGGTCCTACGAGCAGTACTTC.

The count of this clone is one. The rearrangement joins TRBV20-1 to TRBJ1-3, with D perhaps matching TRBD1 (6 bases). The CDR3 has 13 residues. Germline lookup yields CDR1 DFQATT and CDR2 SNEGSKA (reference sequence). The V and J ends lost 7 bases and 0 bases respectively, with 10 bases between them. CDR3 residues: CSVPGVSGNTIYF. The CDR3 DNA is TGCAGTGTTCCAGGGGTCTCTGGAAACACCATATATTTT.

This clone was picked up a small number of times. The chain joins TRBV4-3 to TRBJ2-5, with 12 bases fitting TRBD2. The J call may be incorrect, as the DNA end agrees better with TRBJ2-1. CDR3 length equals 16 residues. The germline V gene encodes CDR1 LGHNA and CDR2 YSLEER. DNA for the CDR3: TGCGCCAGCAGCCAAGGGCTAGCGGGAGGGATTAATGAGCAGTTCTTC. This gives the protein CASSQGLAGGINEQFF.

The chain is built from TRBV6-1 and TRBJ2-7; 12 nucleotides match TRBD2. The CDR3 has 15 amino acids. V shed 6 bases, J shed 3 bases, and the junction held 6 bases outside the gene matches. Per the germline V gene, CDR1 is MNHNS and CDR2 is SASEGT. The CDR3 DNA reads TGTGCCAGCAGACCACGACTAGCGGGAGTCTACGAGCAGTACTTC. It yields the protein CASRPRLAGVYEQYF.

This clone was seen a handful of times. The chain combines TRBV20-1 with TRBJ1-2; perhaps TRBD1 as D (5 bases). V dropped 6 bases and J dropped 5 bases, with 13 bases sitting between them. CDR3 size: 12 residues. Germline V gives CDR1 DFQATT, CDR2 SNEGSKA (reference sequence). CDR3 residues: CSARDGPYGYTF. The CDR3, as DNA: TGCAGTGCGCGGGACGGGCCTTATGGCTACACCTTC.

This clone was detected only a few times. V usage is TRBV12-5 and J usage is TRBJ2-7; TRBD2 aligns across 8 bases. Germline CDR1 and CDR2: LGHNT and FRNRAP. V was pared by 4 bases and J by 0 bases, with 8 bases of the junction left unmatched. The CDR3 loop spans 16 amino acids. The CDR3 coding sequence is TGTGCTAGTGGTTCCCCCGGGGGACTAGACTCCTACGAGCAGTACTTC. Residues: CASGSPGGLDSYEQYF. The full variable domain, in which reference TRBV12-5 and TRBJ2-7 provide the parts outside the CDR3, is DARVTQTPRHKVTEMGQEVTMRCQPILGHNTVFWYRQTMMQGLELLAYFRNRAPLDDSGMPKDRFSAEMPDATLATLKIQPSEPRDSAVYFCASGSPGGLDSYEQYFGPGTRLTVT.

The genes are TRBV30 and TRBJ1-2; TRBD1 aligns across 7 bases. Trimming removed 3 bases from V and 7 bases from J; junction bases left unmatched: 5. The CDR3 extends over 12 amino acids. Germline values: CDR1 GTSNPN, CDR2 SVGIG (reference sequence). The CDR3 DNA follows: TGTGCCTGGAGCCAGGGACAGTCTGGCTACACCTTC. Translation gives CAWSQGQSGYTF.

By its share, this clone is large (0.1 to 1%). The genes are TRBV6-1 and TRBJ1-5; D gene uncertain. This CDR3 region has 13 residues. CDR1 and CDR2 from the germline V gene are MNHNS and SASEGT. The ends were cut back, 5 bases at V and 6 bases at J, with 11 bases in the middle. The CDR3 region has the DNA TGTGCCAGCAGTTCCGGTGAGGGTCAGCCCCAGCATTTT. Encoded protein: CASSSGEGQPQHF.

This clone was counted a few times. The CDR3 bases are TGTGCCAGCAGCCTCCGTTTGGTTGAAGCTTTCTTT. This encodes CASSLRLVEAFF. The rearrangement joins TRBV6-1 to TRBJ1-1; D is unclear. Germline V gene sequence: CDR1 MNHNS, CDR2 SASEGT. CDR3 size: 12 residues. Trimming removed 6 bases from V and 7 bases from J, with 12 bases in between.

The CDR3 loop reads CASSLDRGEGTGELFF. Written as DNA, the CDR3 is TGCGCCAGCAGCCTAGACAGGGGAGAAGGCACCGGGGAGCTGTTTTTT. The chain uses TRBV5-1 and TRBJ2-2; 8 positions agree with TRBD1. Germline-derived CDR1 and CDR2 are SGHRS and YFSETQ. The length of the CDR3 is 16 residues. V shed 4 bases and J 4 bases; nucleotides not matched to a gene: 9.

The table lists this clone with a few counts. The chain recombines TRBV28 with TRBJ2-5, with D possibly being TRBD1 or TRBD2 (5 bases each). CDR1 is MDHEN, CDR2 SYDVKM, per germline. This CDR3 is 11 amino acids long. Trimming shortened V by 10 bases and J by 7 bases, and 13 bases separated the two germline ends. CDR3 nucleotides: TGTGCCATCGGGACCAGTGGGACCCAGTACTTC. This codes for CAIGTSGTQYF.

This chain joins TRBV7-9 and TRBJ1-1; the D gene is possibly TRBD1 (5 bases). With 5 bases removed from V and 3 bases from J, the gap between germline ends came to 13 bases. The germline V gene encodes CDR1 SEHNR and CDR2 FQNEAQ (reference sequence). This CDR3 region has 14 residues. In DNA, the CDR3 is TGTGCCAGCAGCCGACCCCGGGGGGACACTGAAGCTTTCTTT. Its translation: CASSRPRGDTEAFF.